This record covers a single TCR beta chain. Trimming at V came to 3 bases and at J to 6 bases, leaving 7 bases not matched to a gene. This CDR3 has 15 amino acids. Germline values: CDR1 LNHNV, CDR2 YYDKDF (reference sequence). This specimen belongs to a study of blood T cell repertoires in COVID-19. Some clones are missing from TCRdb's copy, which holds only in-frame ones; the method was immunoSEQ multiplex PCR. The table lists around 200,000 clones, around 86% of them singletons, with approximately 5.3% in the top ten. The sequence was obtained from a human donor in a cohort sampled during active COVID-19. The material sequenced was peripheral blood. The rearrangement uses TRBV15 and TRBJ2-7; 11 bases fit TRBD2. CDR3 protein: CATSRRPTSGSEQYF. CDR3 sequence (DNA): TGTGCCACCAGCAGGAGGCCAACTAGCGGGAGCGAGCAGTACTTC.